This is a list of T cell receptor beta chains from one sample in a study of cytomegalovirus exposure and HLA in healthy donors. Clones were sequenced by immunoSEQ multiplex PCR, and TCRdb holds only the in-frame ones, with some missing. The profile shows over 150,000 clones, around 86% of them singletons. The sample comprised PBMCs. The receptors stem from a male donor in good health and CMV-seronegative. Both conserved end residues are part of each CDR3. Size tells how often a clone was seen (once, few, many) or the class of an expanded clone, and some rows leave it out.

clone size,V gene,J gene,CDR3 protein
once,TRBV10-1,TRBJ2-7,CASSSPGTGVYEQYF
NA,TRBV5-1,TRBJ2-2,CASSGDRVGTGELFF
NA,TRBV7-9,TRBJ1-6,CASSPPAGTGYNSPLHF
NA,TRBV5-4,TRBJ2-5,CASSPGTAFETQYF
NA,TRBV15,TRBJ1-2,CATSTPDRQGHGYTF
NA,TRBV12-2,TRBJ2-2,CASRSFPGLAYGAGELFF
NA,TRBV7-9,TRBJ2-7,CASSSLTGGQYF
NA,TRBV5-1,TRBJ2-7,CASRGGTGRYEQYF
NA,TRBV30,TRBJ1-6,CACNELTANSPLHF
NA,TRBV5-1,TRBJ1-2,CASSLGPGDYGYTF